This note documents a single T cell receptor (beta chain) sequence. Its antigen is unknown. There are no base qualities to consult, and no much larger clone falls within one base. The sample's time point label is to be understood as: baseline before first vaccination. Samples from vaccinated people were obtained from the UK trials COV001 and COV002, which included a single-blind randomized controlled phase 2/3 trial of AZD1222 (ChAdOx1 nCoV-19) in healthy adults. Trial participant PBMC samples were collected at day 0 and day 28 after the second dose for TCRbeta chain sequencing. This record belongs to a study of T cell responses to AZD1222 COVID-19 vaccine (dated by TCRdb to the early 2020s). In terms of the full investigation: AZD1222 recipients whose second dose came at about 4 weeks and those whose second dose came at about 12 weeks were combined into one group, since spike-specific TCR depth and breadth did not differ between the two schedules. A total of more than 230 trial participants underwent TCR sequencing, of whom around 210 had received two doses of AZD1222 and 26 had received two doses of the MenACWY control vaccine. Enrollment into the trials was organized by age into subgroups of 18-55, 56-69 and 70-plus years, and those subgroups contained approximately 160, 26 and 62 TCR-sequenced participants, respectively. What the authors observed across the whole study: Participants were mostly white British and included more females than males, and it was suggested by the authors that clonal diversity may have been underestimated. A significant rise in spike-specific TCR breadth and depth was observed after two AZD1222 doses relative to day 0 and relative to MenACWY recipients. Conclusions about previously exposed vaccinees are limited because only six or seven AZD1222 recipients were SARS-CoV-2 seropositive at baseline. In the small 56-69-year group, the increase in depth fell short of significance, most likely because of low power. The vaccine-associated CD4 TCRs covered the entire spike protein, and the dominant responses fell in regions 160-218 and 743-854. No day 14 peak-response samples were available, so repertoires were characterized only after the peak T cell response. Reportedly, close to half of the unique spike-specific TCRs recognized epitopes lying outside the regions that are mutated in the B.1.351 and B.1.1.7 variants.

The CDR3 regions of human TCRbeta chains were analyzed by immunosequencing. On the authors' methods: TCRs in the repertoires were matched against a reference library of SARS-CoV-2-specific TCRs that had been generated with the MIRA antigen-specificity platform. Breadth was defined as the fraction of unique TCRs that were SARS-CoV-2-associated, and depth was defined as the fraction of total T cells that were SARS-CoV-2-associated. Using the MIRA data, each spike-specific TCR was assigned both to the spike region to which the TCR was reactive and to a CD4 or CD8 class. Log10-transformed breadth and depth values were compared by one-way ANOVA with Sidak's multiple comparisons tests. Sourced from immuneACCESS, this table was stored by TCRdb with only in-frame sequences that have V and J called. A share of the clones is absent; for the studies checked, an unresolved V gene accounts for under half, and the remainder has no known explanation. That table supplies the V and J calls and clone size; D and trimming were determined from the DNA. This sample is represented by 100,000 or so clones; approximately 87% of them were singletons. The ten largest clones take up under 3% of the sample.

From its cysteine to its phenylalanine, the CDR3 spans 13 amino acids. Kept here is only the CDR3 DNA, which spans 39 bases and is read in frame from base 1. CDR1 and CDR2, looked up from the germline V gene (reference sequence), are MNHEY and SMNVEV. V is trimmed back by 4 bases and J by 2 bases, and the junction contains 2 bases that no gene match accounts for. The sequence was collected from an adult in good health. The sequencing used peripheral blood, collected on day 0 of AZD1222 vaccination. This chain joins TRBV27 to TRBJ2-7; TRBD2 aligns with 7 central bases. The sequenced DNA: TGTGCCAGCAGTTCTGCGGGGGCCTACGAGCAGTACTTC. It is translated as CASSSAGAYEQYF.